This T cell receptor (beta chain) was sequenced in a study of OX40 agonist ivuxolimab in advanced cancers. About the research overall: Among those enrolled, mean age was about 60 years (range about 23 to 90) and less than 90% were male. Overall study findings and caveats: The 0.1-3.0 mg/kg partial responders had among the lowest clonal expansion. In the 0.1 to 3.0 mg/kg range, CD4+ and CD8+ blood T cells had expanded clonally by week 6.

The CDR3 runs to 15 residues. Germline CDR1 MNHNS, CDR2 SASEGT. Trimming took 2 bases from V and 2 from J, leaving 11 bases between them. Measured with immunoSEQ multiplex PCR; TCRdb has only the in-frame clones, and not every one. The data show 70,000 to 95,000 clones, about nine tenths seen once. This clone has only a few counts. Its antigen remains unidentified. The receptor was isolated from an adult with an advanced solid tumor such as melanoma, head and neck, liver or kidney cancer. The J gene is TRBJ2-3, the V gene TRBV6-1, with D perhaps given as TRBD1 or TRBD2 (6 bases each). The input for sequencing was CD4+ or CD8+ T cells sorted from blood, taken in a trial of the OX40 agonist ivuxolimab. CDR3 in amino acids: CASSERGDSTDTQYF. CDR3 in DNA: TGTGCCAGCAGTGAAAGGGGGGACTCCACAGATACGCAGTATTTT.